This T cell receptor beta chain was sequenced for a study of T cells after somatic rescue of genetic block (dated by TCRdb to 2020 to 2021). A note on the overall study: What the study looked at was long-term robustness, specifically in a T-cell system that came about through somatic rescue of a genetic block in T-cell development.

Libraries were constructed by the immunoSEQ multiplex PCR assay. Not all clones reach the TCRdb copy of this immuneACCESS table, which keeps in-frame sequences only. Checked studies attribute under half of the gap to unresolved V genes and leave the rest unexplained. Recorded for this sample are about 67,000 clones; just over 90% of them occurred a single time. Around 3% of the sample is held by the ten biggest clonotypes. Notes on this clone: Its antigen is unknown. The record has no base qualities; no much larger clone is one base away.

The TCR originated in a man between 35 and 55 years old. The sample was peripheral blood mononuclear cells (PBMCs).

The DNA is TGCGCCAGCAGATGCGAGCGCGGCCCGAACACCGGGGAGCTGTTTTTT. Its amino acids are CASRCERGPNTGELFF. The chain couples TRBV10-1 to TRBJ2-2; no D segment can be confidently identified. CDR1 and CDR2, per the germline V gene (reference sequence), are WNHNN and SYGVQD. The CDR3 runs 16 amino acids, cysteine and phenylalanine included. Here the CDR3 DNA is all that survives: 48 bases in frame from base 1. Cut back by 6 bases and 0 bases, the V and J ends lie 14 bases apart.